Listed below are T cell receptor beta chains from one sample, sequenced in a study of monozygotic twins with inflammatory bowel disease. Using the 5' RACE reads, TCRdb records one entry per CDR3 protein without DNA. Its table lists around 200,000 distinct CDR3 sequences. Sequencing used blood. The receptors here all came from a human donor with ulcerative colitis or Crohn's disease, or a healthy co-twin of an affected twin (not recorded which). Both conserved end residues are part of each CDR3.

V gene	J gene	CDR3 protein
TRBV7-9	TRBJ1-2	CASSLSSGINYGYTF
TRBV29-1	TRBJ2-7	CSVADVQGYEQYF
TRBV5-1	TRBJ2-1	CASSHLEDRNEQFF
TRBV7-3	TRBJ2-2	CASSLLPTGELFF
TRBV3-1	TRBJ1-5	CASSPGARYQPQHF
TRBV27	TRBJ2-7	CASSQGQVSGHEQYF
TRBV5-1	TRBJ1-6	CASSPKGTGASPLHF
TRBV12-3/TRBV12-4	TRBJ1-1	CASSSSQTLNTEAFF
TRBV7-9	TRBJ1-1	CASTGTVNTEAFF
TRBV6-5	TRBJ2-1	CASSYWTGAYNEQFF
TRBV2	TRBJ1-1	CASSPSQDITEAFF
TRBV12-3/TRBV12-4	TRBJ1-6	CASSRRGRAPLHF
TRBV12-3/TRBV12-4	TRBJ2-5	CASASDGRKQETQYF
TRBV7-2	TRBJ2-1	CASYSRTSGRYNEQFF
TRBV9	TRBJ2-3	CASSVGTGSTDTQYF
TRBV7-2	TRBJ1-3	CASSSTGNTIYF
TRBV20-1	TRBJ1-1	CSAKPPLILEAFF
TRBV5-1	TRBJ2-7	CASSSDTANEQYF
TRBV18	TRBJ1-2	CASSPSYGGVGYTF
TRBV11-2	TRBJ2-7	CASSPLRGPYEQYF
TRBV6-1	TRBJ1-5	CASRVGAGNNQPQHF
TRBV7-9	TRBJ1-1	CASSPQGGGGVEAFF
TRBV3-1	TRBJ2-3	CASSRILFGTGEDTQYF
TRBV3-1	TRBJ2-2	CASSHLAETNTGELFF
TRBV9	TRBJ2-1	CASSVVGANEQFF
TRBV5-1	TRBJ2-3	CASSQGQSTDTQYF
TRBV4-2	TRBJ2-5	CASSQRGGGRSQETQYF
TRBV3-1	TRBJ1-6	CASSQQQSPLHF
TRBV18	TRBJ1-5	CASSQGQGAQHF
TRBV10-2	TRBJ2-5	CASGTTETQYF
TRBV7-2	TRBJ2-2	CASSSERRRGTGELFF
TRBV15	TRBJ1-3	CATSGTVRTGNTIYF
TRBV10-2	TRBJ1-1	CASSEGDRGTEAFF
TRBV12-5	TRBJ1-2	CASGLVAGQPLYGYTF
TRBV5-1	TRBJ2-7	CASSVGLEPSYEQYF
TRBV12-3/TRBV12-4	TRBJ1-5	CASSLDTGQPQHF
TRBV20-1	TRBJ2-3	CSARETNTDTQYF
TRBV12-3/TRBV12-4	TRBJ2-7	CASSPGQGAPYSYEQYF
TRBV4-2	TRBJ2-6	CASSQTGQQGSGANVLTF
TRBV5-1	TRBJ2-1	CASSLVQGFYNEQFF
TRBV18	TRBJ1-5	CASSPGLGEPQHF
TRBV5-1	TRBJ2-1	CASSLNLRYNEQFF
TRBV5-1	TRBJ1-6	CASSLHPGQDNSPLHF
TRBV5-1	TRBJ1-4	CASSPGDGSQEKLFF
TRBV11-2	TRBJ2-5	CACSLAGEETQYF
TRBV20-1	TRBJ2-5	CSGVANQETQYF